The entry that follows covers one TCR beta chain sequence. Its cognate antigen is unknown. Deletions cut 0 bases from V and 3 bases from J, with 15 bases between. The germline gives CDR1 SGHRS, CDR2 YFSETQ. CDR3 size: 16 residues. The data belong to a study of CD8+ T cells in alopecia areata. cDNA prepared by RNA extraction and subsequent reverse transcription served as the template for sequencing. Some clones are missing from TCRdb's copy, which holds only in-frame ones; the method was immunoSEQ multiplex PCR. The sample holds more than 90,000 clones; 58% are singletons and the top ten take around 30%. Treatment here: oral pan-JAK inhibitor, 5-10 mg twice daily. In alopecia areata patients, both lesional scalp punch biopsies and peripheral blood were collected. Sorted populations comprised CD4+ and CD8+ T cells obtained from PBMCs. Study-level points and caveats: Scalp clonality and expanded CD8+ clones among the top 100 showed significant decreases with tofacitinib. In scalp and blood during tofacitinib, many expanded lesional clones persisted.

This material consisted of CD8+ T cells sorted from blood, taken at week 4, from a patient treated with tofacitinib. This clonotype originated in a human donor with alopecia areata. The J gene is TRBJ1-1, the V gene TRBV5-1; D might be TRBD1 (6 bases). CDR3 sequence (DNA): TGCGCCAGCAGCTTGGTAGCCGGGACATTCGACACTGAAGCTTTCTTT. This translates into CASSLVAGTFDTEAFF.